The clone carrying this T cell receptor (beta chain) was recorded at least ten times. Its cognate antigen is unknown. This sample was included in a study of early T cells in non-severe SARS-CoV-2 infection. Looking at the study overall: Chains were not paired, and sequencing was done on bulk RNA from unsorted whole blood. Whole-study results and caveats: Private and CD4 specificities were missed by VDJdb matching, skewed to anti-spike CD8.

Individual cDNA molecules were tagged with unique molecular identifiers. TCRdb re-called the 5' RACE reads with MiXCR, one entry per CDR3 protein. Of approximately 97,000 distinct CDR3 sequences in the sample, 8% to 13% are singletons; the top ten hold roughly 4.5%. This CDR3 region has 14 residues. Per the germline V gene, CDR1 is LGHDT and CDR2 is YNNKEL (reference sequence). Trimming stripped 4 bases from V and 4 bases from J, with 14 bases between. The TCR sequence derives from an adult who was a healthcare worker with PCR-confirmed SARS-CoV-2 infection or an uninfected control (not recorded which). The chain has TRBV3-1 and TRBJ2-7; D not certain. This material consisted of whole blood, taken at baseline. Here the CDR3 reads CASSLGPEEYEQYF. The DNA of the CDR3 is TGTGCCAGCAGCCTAGGGCCAGAGGAATACGAGCAGTACTTC.